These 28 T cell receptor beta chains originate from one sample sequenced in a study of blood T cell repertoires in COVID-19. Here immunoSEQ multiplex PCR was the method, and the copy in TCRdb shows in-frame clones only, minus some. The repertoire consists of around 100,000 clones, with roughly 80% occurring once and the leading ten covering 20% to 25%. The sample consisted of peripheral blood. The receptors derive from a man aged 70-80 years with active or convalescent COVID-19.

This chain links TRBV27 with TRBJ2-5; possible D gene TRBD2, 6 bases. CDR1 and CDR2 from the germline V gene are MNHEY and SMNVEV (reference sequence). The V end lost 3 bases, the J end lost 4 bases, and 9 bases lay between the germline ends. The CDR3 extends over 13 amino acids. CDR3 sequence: CASSLREVETQYF. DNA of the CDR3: TGTGCCAGCAGTTTGAGGGAGGTAGAGACCCAGTACTTC.

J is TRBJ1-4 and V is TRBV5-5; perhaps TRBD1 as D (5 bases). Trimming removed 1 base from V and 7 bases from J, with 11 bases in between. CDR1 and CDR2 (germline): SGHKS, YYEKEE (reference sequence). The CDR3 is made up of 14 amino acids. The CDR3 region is CASSLTGQGEKLFF. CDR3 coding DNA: TGTGCCAGCAGCTTGACCGGGCAGGGTGAAAAACTGTTTTTT.

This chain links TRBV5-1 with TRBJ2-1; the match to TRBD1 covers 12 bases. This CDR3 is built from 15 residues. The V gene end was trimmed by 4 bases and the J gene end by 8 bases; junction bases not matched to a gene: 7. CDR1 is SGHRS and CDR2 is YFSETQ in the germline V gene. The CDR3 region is CASSNPGQGADEQFF. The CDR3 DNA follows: TGCGCCAGCAGCAATCCGGGACAGGGGGCGGATGAGCAGTTCTTC. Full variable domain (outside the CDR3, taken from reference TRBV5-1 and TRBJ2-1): KAGVTQTPRYLIKTRGQQVTLSCSPISGHRSVSWYQQTPGQGLQFLFEYFSETQRNKGNFPGRFSGRQFSNSRSEMNVSTLELGDSALYLCASSNPGQGADEQFFGPGTRLTVL.

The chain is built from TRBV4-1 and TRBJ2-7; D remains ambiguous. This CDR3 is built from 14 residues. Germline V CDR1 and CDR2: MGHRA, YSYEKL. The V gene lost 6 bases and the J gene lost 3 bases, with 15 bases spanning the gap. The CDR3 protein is CASSLEELSYEQYF. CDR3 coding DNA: TGCGCCAGCAGTCTAGAGGAACTTAGCTACGAGCAGTACTTC.

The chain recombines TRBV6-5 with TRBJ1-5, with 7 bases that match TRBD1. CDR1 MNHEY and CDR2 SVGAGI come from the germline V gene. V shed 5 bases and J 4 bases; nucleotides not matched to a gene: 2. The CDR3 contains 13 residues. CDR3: CASSKQGNQPQHF. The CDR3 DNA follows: TGTGCCAGCAGTAAACAGGGGAATCAGCCCCAGCATTTT.

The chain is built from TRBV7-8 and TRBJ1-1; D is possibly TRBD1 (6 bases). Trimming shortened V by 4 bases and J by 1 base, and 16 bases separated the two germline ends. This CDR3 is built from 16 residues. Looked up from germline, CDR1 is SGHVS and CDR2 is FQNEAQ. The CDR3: CASSWGSGVQNTEAFF. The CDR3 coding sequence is TGTGCCAGCAGCTGGGGGTCAGGGGTACAGAACACTGAAGCTTTCTTT. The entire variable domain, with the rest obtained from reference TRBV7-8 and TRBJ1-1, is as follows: GAGVSQSPRYKVAKRGQDVALRCDPISGHVSLFWYQQALGQGPEFLTYFQNEAQLDKSGLPSDRFFAERPEGSVSTLKIQRTQQEDSAVYLCASSWGSGVQNTEAFFGQGTRLTVV.

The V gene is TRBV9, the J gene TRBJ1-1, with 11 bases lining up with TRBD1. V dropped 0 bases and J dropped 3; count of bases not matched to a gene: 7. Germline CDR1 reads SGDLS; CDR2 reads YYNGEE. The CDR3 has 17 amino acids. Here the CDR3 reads CASSVAPLDRGHTEAFF. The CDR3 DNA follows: TGTGCCAGCAGCGTAGCTCCCTTGGACAGGGGGCACACTGAAGCTTTCTTT. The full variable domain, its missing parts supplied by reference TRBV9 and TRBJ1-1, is DSGVTQTPKHLITATGQRVTLRCSPRSGDLSVYWYQQSLDQGLQFLIQYYNGEERAKGNILERFSAQQFPDLHSELNLSSLELGDSALYFCASSVAPLDRGHTEAFFGQGTRLTVV.

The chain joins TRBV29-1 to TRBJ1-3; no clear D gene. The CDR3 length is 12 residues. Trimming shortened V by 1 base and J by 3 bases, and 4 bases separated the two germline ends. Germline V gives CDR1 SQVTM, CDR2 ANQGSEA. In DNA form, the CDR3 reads TGCAGCGTTGAAGCATTTGGAAACACCATATATTTT. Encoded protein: CSVEAFGNTIYF.

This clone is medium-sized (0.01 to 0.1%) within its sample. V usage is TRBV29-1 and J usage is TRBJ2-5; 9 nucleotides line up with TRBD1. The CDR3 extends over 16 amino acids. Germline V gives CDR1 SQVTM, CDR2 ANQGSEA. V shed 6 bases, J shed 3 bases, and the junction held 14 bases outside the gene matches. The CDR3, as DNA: TGCAGCGTGCTAAGTTCAGGACAGGGGTTCGAAGAGACCCAGTACTTC. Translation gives CSVLSSGQGFEETQYF.

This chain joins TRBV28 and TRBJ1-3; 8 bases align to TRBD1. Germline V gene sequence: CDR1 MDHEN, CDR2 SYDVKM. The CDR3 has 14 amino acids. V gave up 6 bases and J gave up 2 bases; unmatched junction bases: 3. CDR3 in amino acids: CASSTTGAGNTIYF. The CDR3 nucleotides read TGTGCCAGCAGCACGACAGGGGCTGGAAACACCATATATTTT.

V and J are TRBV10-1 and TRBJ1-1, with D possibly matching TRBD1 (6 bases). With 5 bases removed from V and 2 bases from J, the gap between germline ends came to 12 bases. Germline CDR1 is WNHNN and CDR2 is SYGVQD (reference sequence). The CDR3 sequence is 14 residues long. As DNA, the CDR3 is TGCGCCAGCAGTTCCGGGACAACTAACACTGAAGCTTTCTTT. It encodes CASSSGTTNTEAFF.

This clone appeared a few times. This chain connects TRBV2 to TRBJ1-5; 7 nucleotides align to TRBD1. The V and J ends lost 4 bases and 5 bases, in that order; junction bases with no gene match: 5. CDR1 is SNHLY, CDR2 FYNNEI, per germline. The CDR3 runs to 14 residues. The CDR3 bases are TGTGCCAGCAGTGTTGACAGGGCGGATCAGCCCCAGCATTTT. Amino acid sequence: CASSVDRADQPQHF. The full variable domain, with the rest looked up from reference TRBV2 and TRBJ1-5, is EPEVTQTPSHQVTQMGQEVILRCVPISNHLYFYWYRQILGQKVEFLVSFYNNEISEKSEIFDDQFSVERPDGSNFTLKIRSTKLEDSAMYFCASSVDRADQPQHFGDGTRLSIL.

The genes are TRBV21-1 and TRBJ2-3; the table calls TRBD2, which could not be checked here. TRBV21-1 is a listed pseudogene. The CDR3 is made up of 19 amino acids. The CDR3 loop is CASSKGTSGKGAPTDTQYF. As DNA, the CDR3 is TGTGCCAGCAGCAAAGGGACTAGCGGGAAAGGCGCTCCCACAGATACGCAGTATTTT.

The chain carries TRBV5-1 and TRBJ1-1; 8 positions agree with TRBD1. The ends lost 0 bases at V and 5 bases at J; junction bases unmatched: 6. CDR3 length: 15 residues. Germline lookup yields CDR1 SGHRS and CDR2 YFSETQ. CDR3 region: CASSLVAGGWTEAFF. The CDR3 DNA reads TGCGCCAGCAGCTTGGTGGCAGGGGGCTGGACTGAAGCTTTCTTT.

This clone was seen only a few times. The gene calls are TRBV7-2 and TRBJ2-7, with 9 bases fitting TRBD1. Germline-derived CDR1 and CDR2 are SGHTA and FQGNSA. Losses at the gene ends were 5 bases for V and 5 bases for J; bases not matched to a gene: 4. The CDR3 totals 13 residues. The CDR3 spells CASSRDRAHEQYF. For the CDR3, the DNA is TGTGCCAGCAGCCGGGACAGGGCCCACGAGCAGTACTTC.

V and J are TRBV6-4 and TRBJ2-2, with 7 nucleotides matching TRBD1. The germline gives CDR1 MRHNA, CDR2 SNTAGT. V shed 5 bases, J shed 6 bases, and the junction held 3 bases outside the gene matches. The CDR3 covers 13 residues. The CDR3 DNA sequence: TGTGCCAGCAGTAGAGGGGGCTCCGGGGAGCTGTTTTTT. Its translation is CASSRGGSGELFF.

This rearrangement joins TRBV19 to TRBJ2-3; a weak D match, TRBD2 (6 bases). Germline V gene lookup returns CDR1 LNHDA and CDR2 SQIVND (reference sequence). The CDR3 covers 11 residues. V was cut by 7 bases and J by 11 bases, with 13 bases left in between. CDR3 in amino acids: CASMVRGGQYF. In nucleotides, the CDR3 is TGTGCCAGTATGGTCCGGGGAGGGCAGTATTTT.

CDR3 in DNA: TGTGCCAGCAGCTCCCGCGGGACAGGGGACTACGAGCAGTACTTC. Protein product: CASSSRGTGDYEQYF. The V call is TRBV28, the J call TRBJ2-7; TRBD1 agrees at 10 bases. Germline V lookup: CDR1 MDHEN, CDR2 SYDVKM. Trimming took 6 bases from V and 3 from J; bases not matched to a gene: 8. This CDR3 region has 15 residues. The complete variable domain, with remaining parts taken from reference TRBV28 and TRBJ2-7, reads DVKVTQSSRYLVKRTGEKVFLECVQDMDHENMFWYRQDPGLGLRLIYFSYDVKMKEKGDIPEGYSVSREKKERFSLILESASTNQTSMYLCASSSRGTGDYEQYFGPGTRLTVT.

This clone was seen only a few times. CDR3 sequence reads: CASSLYRSQAFF. The CDR3 region has the DNA TGTGCCAGCAGCCTTTACAGGTCGCAAGCTTTCTTT. V and J are TRBV28 and TRBJ1-1, with D maybe TRBD1 (5 bases). This CDR3 contains 12 residues. Germline CDR1 and CDR2: MDHEN and SYDVKM. V was shortened by 6 bases and J by 9 bases, with 14 bases between the two germline ends. The full variable domain, with the rest looked up from reference TRBV28 and TRBJ1-1, is DVKVTQSSRYLVKRTGEKVFLECVQDMDHENMFWYRQDPGLGLRLIYFSYDVKMKEKGDIPEGYSVSREKKERFSLILESASTNQTSMYLCASSLYRSQAFFGQGTRLTVV.

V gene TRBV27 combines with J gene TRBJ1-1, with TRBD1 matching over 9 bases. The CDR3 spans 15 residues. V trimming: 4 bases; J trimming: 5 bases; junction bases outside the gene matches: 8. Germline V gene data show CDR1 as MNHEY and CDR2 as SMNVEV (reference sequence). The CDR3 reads CASSWGGQGGTEAFF. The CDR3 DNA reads TGTGCCAGCAGTTGGGGGGGACAGGGAGGAACTGAAGCTTTCTTT.

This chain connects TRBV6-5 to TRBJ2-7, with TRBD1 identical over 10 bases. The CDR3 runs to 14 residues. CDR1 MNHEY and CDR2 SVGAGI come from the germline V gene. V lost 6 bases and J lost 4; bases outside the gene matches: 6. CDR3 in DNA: TGTGCCAGCAGGCCACCGGGACAGGGGTACGAGCAGTACTTC. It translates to CASRPPGQGYEQYF.

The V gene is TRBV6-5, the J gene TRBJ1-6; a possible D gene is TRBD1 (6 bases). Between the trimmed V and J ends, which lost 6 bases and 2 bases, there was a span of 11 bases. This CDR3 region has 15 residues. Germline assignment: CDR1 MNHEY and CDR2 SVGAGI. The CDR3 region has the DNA TGTGCCAGCAGGAAGGGGGTCACCTATAATTCACCCCTCCACTTT. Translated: CASRKGVTYNSPLHF.

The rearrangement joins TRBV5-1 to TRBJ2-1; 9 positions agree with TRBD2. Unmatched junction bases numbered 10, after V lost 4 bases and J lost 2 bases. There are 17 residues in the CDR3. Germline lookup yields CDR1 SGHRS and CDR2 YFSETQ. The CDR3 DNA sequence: TGCGCCAGCAGCCCGCGGGGGGGGCGGTCTACCTACAATGAGCAGTTCTTC. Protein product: CASSPRGGRSTYNEQFF.

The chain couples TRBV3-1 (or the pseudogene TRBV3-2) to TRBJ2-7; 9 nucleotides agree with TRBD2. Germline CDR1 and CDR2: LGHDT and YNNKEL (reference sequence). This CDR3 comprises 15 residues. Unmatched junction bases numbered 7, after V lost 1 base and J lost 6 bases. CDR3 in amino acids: CASSQGVAGEGEQYF. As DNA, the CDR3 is TGTGCCAGCAGCCAAGGGGTAGCGGGAGAGGGCGAGCAGTACTTC.

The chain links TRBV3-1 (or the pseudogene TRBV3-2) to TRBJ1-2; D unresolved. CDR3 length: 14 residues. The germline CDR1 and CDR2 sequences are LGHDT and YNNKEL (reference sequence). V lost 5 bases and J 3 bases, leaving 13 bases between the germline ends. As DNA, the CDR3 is TGTGCCAGCAGCAGGGAAACGGAGGACTATGGCTACACCTTC. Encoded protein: CASSRETEDYGYTF.

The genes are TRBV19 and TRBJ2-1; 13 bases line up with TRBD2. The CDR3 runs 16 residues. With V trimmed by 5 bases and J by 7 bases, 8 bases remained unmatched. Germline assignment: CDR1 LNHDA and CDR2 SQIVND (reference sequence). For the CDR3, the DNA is TGTGCCAGTAGTTATACTAGCGGGAGGGCCCGGAATGAGCAGTTCTTC. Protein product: CASSYTSGRARNEQFF.

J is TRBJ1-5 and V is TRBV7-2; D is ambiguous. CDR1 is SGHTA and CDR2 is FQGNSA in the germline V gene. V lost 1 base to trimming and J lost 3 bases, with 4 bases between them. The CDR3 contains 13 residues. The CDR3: CASSLVSNQPQHF. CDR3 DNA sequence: TGTGCCAGCAGCTTAGTCTCCAATCAGCCCCAGCATTTT.

CDR3 amino acids: CASRPRQGMNTEAFF. Here the CDR3 DNA reads TGTGCCAGCAGGCCAAGACAGGGCATGAACACTGAAGCTTTCTTT. The gene calls are TRBV7-2 and TRBJ1-1, with 7 positions matching TRBD1. Germline V gene data show CDR1 as SGHTA and CDR2 as FQGNSA. The CDR3 sequence is 15 residues long. V lost 6 bases to trimming and J lost 0 bases; unmatched junction nucleotides: 7.